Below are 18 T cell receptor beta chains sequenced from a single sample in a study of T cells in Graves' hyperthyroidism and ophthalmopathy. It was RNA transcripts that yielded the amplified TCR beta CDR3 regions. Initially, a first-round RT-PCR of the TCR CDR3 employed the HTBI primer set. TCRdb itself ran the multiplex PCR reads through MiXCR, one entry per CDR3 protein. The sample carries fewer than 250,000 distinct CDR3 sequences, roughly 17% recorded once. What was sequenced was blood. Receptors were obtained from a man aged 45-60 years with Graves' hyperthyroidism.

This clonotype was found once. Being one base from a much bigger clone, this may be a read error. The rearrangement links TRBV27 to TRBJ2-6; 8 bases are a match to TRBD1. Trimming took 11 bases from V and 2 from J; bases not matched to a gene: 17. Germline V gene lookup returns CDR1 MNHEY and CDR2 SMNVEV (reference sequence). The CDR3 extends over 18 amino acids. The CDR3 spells CAGTPLGADRAGANVLTF. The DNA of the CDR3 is TGTGCCGGCACTCCCCTAGGGGCGGACAGGGCTGGGGCCAACGTCCTGACTTTC. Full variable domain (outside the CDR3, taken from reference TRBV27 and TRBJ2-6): EAQVTQNPRYLITVTGKKLTVTCSQNMNHEYMSWYRQDPGLGLRQIYYSMNVEVTDKGDVPEGYKVSRKEKRNFPLILESPSPNQTSLYFCAGTPLGADRAGANVLTFGAGSRLTVL.

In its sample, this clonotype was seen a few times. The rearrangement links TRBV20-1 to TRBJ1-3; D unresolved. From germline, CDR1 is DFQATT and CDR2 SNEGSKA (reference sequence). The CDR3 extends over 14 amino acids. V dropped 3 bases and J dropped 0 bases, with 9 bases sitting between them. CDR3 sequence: CSARPPVSGNTIYF. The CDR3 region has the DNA TGCAGTGCTAGGCCGCCAGTCTCTGGAAACACCATATATTTT.

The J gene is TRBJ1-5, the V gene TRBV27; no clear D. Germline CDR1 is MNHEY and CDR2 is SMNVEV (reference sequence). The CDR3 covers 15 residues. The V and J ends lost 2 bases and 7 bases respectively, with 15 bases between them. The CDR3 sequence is CASSLLGSRDQPQHF. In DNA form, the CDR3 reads TGTGCCAGCAGTTTACTCGGAAGCAGAGACCAGCCCCAGCATTTT.

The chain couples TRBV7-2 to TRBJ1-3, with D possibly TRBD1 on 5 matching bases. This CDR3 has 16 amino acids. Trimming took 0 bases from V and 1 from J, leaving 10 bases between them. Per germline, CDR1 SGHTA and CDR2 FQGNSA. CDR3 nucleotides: TGTGCCAGCAGCTTAGCAGAGGCAGGGTCTGGAAACACCATATATTTT. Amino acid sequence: CASSLAEAGSGNTIYF. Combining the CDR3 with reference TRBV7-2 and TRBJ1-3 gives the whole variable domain GAGVSQSPSNKVTEKGKDVELRCDPISGHTALYWYRQSLGQGLEFLIYFQGNSAPDKSGLPSDRFSAERTGGSVSTLTIQRTQQEDSAVYLCASSLAEAGSGNTIYFGEGSWLTVV.

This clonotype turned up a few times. The CDR3 DNA reads TGTGCCAGCAGGGCAGCCCAAGAGACCCAGTACTTC. This codes for CASRAAQETQYF. The rearrangement joins TRBV2 to TRBJ2-5; D remains unclear. Trimming removed 6 bases at V and 1 base at J, with 6 bases between. The length of the CDR3 is 12 residues. The germline V gene encodes CDR1 SNHLY and CDR2 FYNNEI.

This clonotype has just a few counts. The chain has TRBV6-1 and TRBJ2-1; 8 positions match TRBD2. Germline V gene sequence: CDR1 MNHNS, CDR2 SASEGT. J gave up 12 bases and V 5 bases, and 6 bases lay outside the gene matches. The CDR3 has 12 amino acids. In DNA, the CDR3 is TGTGCCAGCAGTACCGGGGGGGATTTGCAGTTCTTC. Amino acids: CASSTGGDLQFF.

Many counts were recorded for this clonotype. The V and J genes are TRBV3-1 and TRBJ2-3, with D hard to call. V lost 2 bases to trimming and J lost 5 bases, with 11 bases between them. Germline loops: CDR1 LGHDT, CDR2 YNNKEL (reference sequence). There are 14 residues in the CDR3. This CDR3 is CASSQFGPRDTQYF. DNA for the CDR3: TGTGCCAGCAGCCAATTTGGTCCTAGAGATACGCAGTATTTT.

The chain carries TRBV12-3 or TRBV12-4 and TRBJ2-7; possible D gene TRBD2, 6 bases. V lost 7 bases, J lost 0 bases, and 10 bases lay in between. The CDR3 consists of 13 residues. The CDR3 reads CASTLRGSYEQYF. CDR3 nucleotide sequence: TGTGCCAGCACCCTGCGGGGCTCCTACGAGCAGTACTTC.

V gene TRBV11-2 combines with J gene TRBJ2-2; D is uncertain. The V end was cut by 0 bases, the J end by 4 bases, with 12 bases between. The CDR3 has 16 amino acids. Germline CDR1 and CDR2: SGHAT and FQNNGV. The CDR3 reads CASSLDSSWGTGELFF. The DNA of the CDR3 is TGTGCCAGCAGCTTAGATTCAAGCTGGGGCACCGGGGAGCTGTTTTTT.

CDR3 residues: CASSLWSRTDTQYF. In DNA form, the CDR3 reads TGCGCCAGCAGCCTGTGGAGCCGCACAGATACGCAGTATTTT. This sequence joins TRBV5-1 and TRBJ2-3; D is unresolved. V lost 4 bases to trimming and J lost 1 base, with 10 bases between them. CDR3 length: 14 amino acids. CDR1 SGHRS and CDR2 YFSETQ come from the germline V gene.

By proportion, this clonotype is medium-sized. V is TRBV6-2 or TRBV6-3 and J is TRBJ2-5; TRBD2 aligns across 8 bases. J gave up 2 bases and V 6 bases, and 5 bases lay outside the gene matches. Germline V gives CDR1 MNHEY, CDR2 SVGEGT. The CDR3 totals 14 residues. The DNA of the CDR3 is TGTGCCAGCAGCCCGACTAGCGCGCAAGAGACCCAGTACTTC. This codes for CASSPTSAQETQYF.

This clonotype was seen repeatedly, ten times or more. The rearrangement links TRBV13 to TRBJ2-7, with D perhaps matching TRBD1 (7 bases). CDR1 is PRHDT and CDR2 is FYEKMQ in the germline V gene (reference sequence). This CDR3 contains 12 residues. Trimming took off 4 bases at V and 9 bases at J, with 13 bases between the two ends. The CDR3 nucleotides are TGTGCCAGCAGCTCCGACCAGGGGGGGCAGTACTTC. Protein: CASSSDQGGQYF.

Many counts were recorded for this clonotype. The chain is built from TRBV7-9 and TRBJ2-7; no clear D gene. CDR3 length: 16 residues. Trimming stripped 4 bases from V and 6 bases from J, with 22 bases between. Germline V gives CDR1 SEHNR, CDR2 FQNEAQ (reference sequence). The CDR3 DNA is TGTGCCAGCAGCTGGGCGGCTGGGTTCTCCTCGGGCGAGCAGTACTTC. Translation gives CASSWAAGFSSGEQYF.

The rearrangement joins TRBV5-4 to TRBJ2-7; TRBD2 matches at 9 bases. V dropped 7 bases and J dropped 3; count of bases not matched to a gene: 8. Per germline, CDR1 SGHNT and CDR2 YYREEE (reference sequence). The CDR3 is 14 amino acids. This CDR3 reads CASRRGGGNYEQYF. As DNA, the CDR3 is TGTGCCAGCCGGCGGGGGGGGGGCAACTACGAGCAGTACTTC.

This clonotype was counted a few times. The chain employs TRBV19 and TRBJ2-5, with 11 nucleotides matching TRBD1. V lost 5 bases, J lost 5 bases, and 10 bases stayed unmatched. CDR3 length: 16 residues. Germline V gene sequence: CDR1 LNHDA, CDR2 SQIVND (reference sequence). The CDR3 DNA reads TGTGCCAGTAGTGTCCAGGGACAGGGGGGGATGGAGACCCAGTACTTC. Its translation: CASSVQGQGGMETQYF.

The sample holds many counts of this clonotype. CDR3 region: CASSLNRRAFF. In DNA form, the CDR3 reads TGTGCCAGCAGTCTGAACAGGCGAGCTTTCTTT. This chain connects TRBV28 to TRBJ1-1; possible D gene TRBD1, 5 bases. The CDR3 runs 11 residues. V was pared by 5 bases and J by 10 bases, with 11 bases between. CDR1 is MDHEN, CDR2 SYDVKM, per germline.

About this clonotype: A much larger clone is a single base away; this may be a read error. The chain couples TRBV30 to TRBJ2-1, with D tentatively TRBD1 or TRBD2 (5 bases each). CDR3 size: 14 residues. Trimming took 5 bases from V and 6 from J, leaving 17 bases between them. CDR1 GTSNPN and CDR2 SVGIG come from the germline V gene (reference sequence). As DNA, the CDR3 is TGTGCCTGGCAAGAAACGGGGCTCTGCAATGAGCAGTTCTTC. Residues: CAWQETGLCNEQFF.

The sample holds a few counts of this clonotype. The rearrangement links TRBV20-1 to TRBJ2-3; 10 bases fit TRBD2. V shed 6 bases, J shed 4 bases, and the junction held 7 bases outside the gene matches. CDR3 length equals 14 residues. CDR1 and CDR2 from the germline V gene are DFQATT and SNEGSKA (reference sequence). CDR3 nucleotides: TGCAGTGCGCGTCTAGCGGGAGCACCAGATACGCAGTATTTT. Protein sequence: CSARLAGAPDTQYF.